These 23 T cell receptor beta chains were sequenced from one sample in a study of control samples from healthy donors and cancer patients. The data were produced by immunoSEQ multiplex PCR, yet TCRdb's version contains in-frame clones alone and is incomplete. Of about 82,000 clones listed, around 91% are singletons. The sample consisted of blood. These TCRs come from a man aged 50 to 59 in good health.

The chain combines TRBV5-8 with TRBJ1-5; D is uncertain. Germline V gene sequence: CDR1 SGHTS, CDR2 YDEGEE. This CDR3 region has 12 residues. Trimming removed 5 bases from V and 3 bases from J, with 6 bases in between. In DNA, the CDR3 is TGTGCCAGCAGTTCTTTCAATCAGCCCCAGCATTTT. Residues: CASSSFNQPQHF.

To note about this clone: Other DNA sequences in the sample encode the same CDR3. The chain has TRBV27 and TRBJ2-5, with TRBD1 matching over 8 bases. CDR3 length: 14 amino acids. J was trimmed by 2 bases and V by 5 bases; bases with no gene match: 4. CDR1 is MNHEY, CDR2 SMNVEV, per germline (reference sequence). The CDR3 DNA is TGTGCCAGCAGTCTGACAGGGGAGCAAGAGACCCAGTACTTC. Translation gives CASSLTGEQETQYF.

V gene TRBV9 combines with J gene TRBJ2-5; the D is unclear. CDR3 length: 15 amino acids. Between the trimmed V and J ends, which lost 0 bases and 2 bases, there was a span of 11 bases. Per germline, CDR1 SGDLS and CDR2 YYNGEE. The CDR3: CASSVAPRAQETQYF. CDR3 DNA sequence: TGTGCCAGCAGCGTAGCCCCCCGGGCGCAAGAGACCCAGTACTTC.

The rearrangement links TRBV5-6 to TRBJ2-2; no clear D gene. Germline values: CDR1 SGHDT, CDR2 YYEEEE. The CDR3 is 13 amino acids. Trimming cost V 6 bases and J 5 bases, with 11 bases left between them. The CDR3 nucleotides read TGTGCCAGCACTCTTTCAAGGACCGGGGAGCTGTTTTTT. Translated: CASTLSRTGELFF.

The chain is built from TRBV29-1 and TRBJ2-3; the match to TRBD1 covers 9 bases. The ends lost 4 bases at V and 3 bases at J; junction bases unmatched: 17. Germline CDR1 reads SQVTM; CDR2 reads ANQGSEA. The CDR3 spans 18 residues. The CDR3 region is CSVGRRTTGGRGTDTQYF. The CDR3 DNA sequence: TGCAGCGTTGGACGTCGAACGACAGGGGGAAGAGGGACAGATACGCAGTATTTT.

The chain uses TRBV6-5 and TRBJ2-2; TRBD1 aligns across 8 bases. Germline V lookup: CDR1 MNHEY, CDR2 SVGAGI. Unmatched junction bases numbered 4, after V lost 2 bases and J lost 5 bases. The CDR3 loop spans 15 amino acids. The CDR3 DNA reads as TGTGCCAGCAGTTACCAAACAGGGGGGACCGGGGAGCTGTTTTTT. Residues: CASSYQTGGTGELFF.

V is TRBV4-2 and J is TRBJ1-1; tentatively, D is TRBD1 (6 bases). CDR1 is LGHNA, CDR2 YNFKEQ, per germline. V lost 4 bases and J 3 bases, leaving 15 bases between the germline ends. The CDR3 totals 15 residues. CDR3: CASSPRGQTDTEAFF. As DNA, the CDR3 is TGTGCCAGCAGCCCCCGCGGACAGACGGACACTGAAGCTTTCTTT.

The chain uses TRBV11-2 and TRBJ2-5; the D gene is possibly TRBD1 (5 bases). V lost 5 bases to trimming and J lost 1 base, with 20 bases between them. This CDR3 spans 17 amino acids. Germline CDR1 is SGHAT and CDR2 is FQNNGV. CDR3 region: CASSARGRGQGQETQYF. The CDR3 DNA sequence: TGTGCCAGCAGCGCTAGGGGAAGAGGCCAGGGCCAAGAGACCCAGTACTTC.

The chain recombines TRBV3-1 (or the pseudogene TRBV3-2) with TRBJ1-4; D perhaps matches TRBD1 (5 bases). This CDR3 region has 15 residues. Per germline, CDR1 LGHDT and CDR2 YNNKEL (reference sequence). V was clipped by 6 bases and J by 1 base, with 12 bases between them. CDR3 in amino acids: CASRGGGGTNEKLFF. The DNA of the CDR3 is TGTGCCAGCAGAGGCGGGGGTGGAACTAATGAAAAACTGTTTTTT.

The chain has TRBV3-1 (or the pseudogene TRBV3-2) and TRBJ2-7; TRBD2 agrees at 7 bases. Losses at the gene ends were 0 bases for V and 6 bases for J; bases not matched to a gene: 14. In germline, CDR1 is LGHDT, CDR2 YNNKEL (reference sequence). The CDR3 extends over 17 amino acids. The CDR3 DNA is TGTGCCAGCAGCCAAGATCTTTGGGGACTACAGGCAGCCGAGCAGTACTTC. It codes for CASSQDLWGLQAAEQYF.

This clone has a handful of counts. The CDR3 region has the DNA TGTGCCAGCAGCCCTAACTTAGGTGGCTACACCTTC. As protein: CASSPNLGGYTF. The gene calls are TRBV7-2 and TRBJ1-2; D remains ambiguous. Germline CDR1 and CDR2: SGHTA and FQGNSA. The V end lost 5 bases, the J end lost 7 bases, and 11 bases lay between the germline ends. There are 12 residues in the CDR3.

CDR3 in amino acids: CASSPPPPVRAETQYF. CDR3 DNA: TGTGCCAGTAGTCCACCGCCCCCGGTAAGGGCAGAGACCCAGTACTTC. The chain is built from TRBV19 and TRBJ2-5; no definite D call. The germline V gene encodes CDR1 LNHDA and CDR2 SQIVND (reference sequence). V lost 5 bases, J lost 4 bases, and 20 bases lay in between. There are 16 residues in the CDR3. Full variable domain (rest looked up from reference TRBV19 and TRBJ2-5): DGGITQSPKYLFRKEGQNVTLSCEQNLNHDAMYWYRQDPGQGLRLIYYSQIVNDFQKGDIAEGYSVSREKKESFPLTVTSAQKNPTAFYLCASSPPPPVRAETQYFGPGTRLLVL.

In regard to this clone: An end of the junction does not agree with germline; a read error may underlie this. The gene calls are TRBV5-8 and TRBJ2-3; D unresolved. This CDR3 is 14 amino acids long. CDR1 and CDR2 (germline): SGHTS, YDEGEE. Here the CDR3 reads CASRLGSRHNTQYF. CDR3 coding DNA: TGTGCCAGCAGGTTGGGTTCTCGCCATAATACGCAGTATTTT.

The V call is TRBV9, the J call TRBJ2-7; no definite D call. Germline V gene data show CDR1 as SGDLS and CDR2 as YYNGEE. The CDR3 extends over 15 amino acids. V was shortened by 4 bases and J by 2 bases, with 16 bases between the two germline ends. The CDR3 region is CASSLSYAITYEQYF. DNA for the CDR3: TGTGCCAGCAGCTTATCATACGCTATTACCTACGAGCAGTACTTC.

The chain couples TRBV5-4 to TRBJ1-3, with TRBD1 identical over 7 bases. With 4 bases clipped from V and 4 bases from J, the junction kept 14 bases outside the gene matches. Looked up from germline, CDR1 is SGHNT and CDR2 is YYREEE (reference sequence). The CDR3 is 17 residues long. The CDR3, as DNA: TGTGCCAGCAGCCCGAAGGGAGGCAGGGGGTCAGGAAACACCATATATTTT. Encoded protein: CASSPKGGRGSGNTIYF.

This chain joins TRBV19 and TRBJ1-1, with 7 nucleotides matching TRBD1. After removal of 10 bases from V and 1 base from J, the junction contained 6 bases not matched to a gene. The CDR3 sequence is 13 residues long. CDR1 and CDR2 from the germline V gene are LNHDA and SQIVND (reference sequence). The CDR3, as DNA: TGTGCCATTCAGGGGGTGAAGAACACTGAAGCTTTCTTT. It codes for CAIQGVKNTEAFF.

The rearrangement uses TRBV24-1 and TRBJ1-1, with a tentative D call TRBD1 (5 bases). The CDR3 totals 16 residues. Trimming cost V 3 bases and J 10 bases, with 23 bases left between them. The germline V gene encodes CDR1 KGHDR and CDR2 SFDVKD. The CDR3 sequence: CATSDPRAGELGGAFF. CDR3 in DNA: TGTGCCACCAGTGATCCCCGGGCGGGGGAACTCGGTGGAGCTTTCTTT.

The rearrangement joins TRBV13 to TRBJ2-7; the D gene is possibly TRBD1 (5 bases). Trimming left V 7 bases short and J 3 bases short, with 13 bases between. CDR1 is PRHDT, CDR2 FYEKMQ, per germline (reference sequence). The CDR3 totals 13 residues. In nucleotides, the CDR3 is TGTGCCAGCACCTCGGCCGACAGCTACGAGCAGTACTTC. This gives the protein CASTSADSYEQYF.

V usage is TRBV30 and J usage is TRBJ1-2, with unresolved D. The ends were cut back, 7 bases at V and 4 bases at J, with 19 bases in the middle. The CDR3 runs to 14 residues. Germline lookup yields CDR1 GTSNPN and CDR2 SVGIG (reference sequence). The CDR3 is CASGVGPVGYGYTF. The DNA for the CDR3 is TGTGCCTCCGGAGTCGGGCCGGTAGGCTATGGCTACACCTTC.

J is TRBJ1-1 and V is TRBV6-5, with D unresolved. CDR1 and CDR2 from the germline V gene are MNHEY and SVGAGI. The ends were cut back, 0 bases at V and 1 base at J, with 9 bases in the middle. CDR3 length equals 15 residues. The CDR3 sequence: CASSYSIPGNTEAFF. The CDR3 region has the DNA TGTGCCAGCAGTTACTCGATACCAGGGAACACTGAAGCTTTCTTT.

This sequence joins TRBV2 and TRBJ2-7; D may be TRBD1 (5 bases). The CDR3 has 15 residues. V was pared by 3 bases and J by 3 bases, with 15 bases between. In germline, CDR1 is SNHLY, CDR2 FYNNEI. CDR3 nucleotides: TGTGCCAGCAGTGATTCCCCTCCAGGGTACTACGAGCAGTACTTC. This encodes CASSDSPPGYYEQYF.

The genes are TRBV3-1 (or the pseudogene TRBV3-2) and TRBJ1-5; possibly TRBD1 for D (5 bases). There are 15 residues in the CDR3. Germline lookup yields CDR1 LGHDT and CDR2 YNNKEL (reference sequence). The germline V and J ends were trimmed by 3 bases and 7 bases, with 16 bases remaining between them. DNA of the CDR3: TGTGCCAGCAGCCACGGGACCCAACCCGGGCAGCCCCAGCATTTT. The encoded protein is CASSHGTQPGQPQHF.

Concerning this clone: This sample includes further DNA sequences coding for the same CDR3. The chain has TRBV27 and TRBJ2-5, with TRBD1 matching over 7 bases. Germline V CDR1 and CDR2: MNHEY, SMNVEV (reference sequence). After removal of 5 bases from V and 2 bases from J, the junction contained 5 bases not matched to a gene. CDR3 size: 14 residues. The CDR3 spells CASSLTGEQETQYF. The CDR3 nucleotides are TGTGCCAGCAGTCTAACAGGGGAGCAAGAGACCCAGTACTTC.